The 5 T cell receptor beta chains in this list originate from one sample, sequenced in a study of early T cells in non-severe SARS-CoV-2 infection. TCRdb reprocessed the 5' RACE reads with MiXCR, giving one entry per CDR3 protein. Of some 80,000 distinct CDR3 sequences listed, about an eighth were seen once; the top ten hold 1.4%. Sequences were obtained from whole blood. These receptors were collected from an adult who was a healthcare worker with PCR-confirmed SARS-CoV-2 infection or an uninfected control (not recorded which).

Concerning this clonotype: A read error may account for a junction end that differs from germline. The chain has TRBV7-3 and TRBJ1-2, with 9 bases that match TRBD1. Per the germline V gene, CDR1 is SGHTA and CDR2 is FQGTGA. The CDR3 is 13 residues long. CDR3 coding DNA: TGTACCAGCAGCTCCGGGACAGGGACTGGCTACACCTTC. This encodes CTSSSGTGTGYTF.

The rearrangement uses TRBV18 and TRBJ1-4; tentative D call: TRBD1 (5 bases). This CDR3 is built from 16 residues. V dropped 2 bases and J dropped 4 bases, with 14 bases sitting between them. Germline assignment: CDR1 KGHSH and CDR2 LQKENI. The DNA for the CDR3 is TGTGCCAGCTCACCAACGGGGCCTCTGAGTAATGAAAAACTGTTTTTT. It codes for CASSPTGPLSNEKLFF.

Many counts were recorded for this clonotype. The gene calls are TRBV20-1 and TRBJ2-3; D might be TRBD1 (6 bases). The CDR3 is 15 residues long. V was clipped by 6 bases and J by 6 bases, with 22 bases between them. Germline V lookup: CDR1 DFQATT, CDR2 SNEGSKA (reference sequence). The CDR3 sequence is CSAPPQGSGSDTQYF. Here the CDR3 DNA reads TGCAGTGCCCCCCCCCAGGGGAGCGGATCTGATACGCAGTATTTT.

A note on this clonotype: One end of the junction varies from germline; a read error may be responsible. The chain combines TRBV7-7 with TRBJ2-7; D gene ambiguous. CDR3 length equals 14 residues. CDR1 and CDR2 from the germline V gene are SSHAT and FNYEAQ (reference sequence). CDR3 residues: CASSFSTRSYEQYF. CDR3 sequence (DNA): TGTGCTAGCAGCTTCTCGACAAGATCCTACGAGCAGTACTTC.

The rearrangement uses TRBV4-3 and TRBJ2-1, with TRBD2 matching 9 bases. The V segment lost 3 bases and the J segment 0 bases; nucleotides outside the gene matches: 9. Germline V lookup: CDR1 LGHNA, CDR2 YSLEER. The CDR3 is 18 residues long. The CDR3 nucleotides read TGCGCCAGCAGCCACCGGACCAGCGGGGGGCACTCCTACAATGAGCAGTTCTTC. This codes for CASSHRTSGGHSYNEQFF.